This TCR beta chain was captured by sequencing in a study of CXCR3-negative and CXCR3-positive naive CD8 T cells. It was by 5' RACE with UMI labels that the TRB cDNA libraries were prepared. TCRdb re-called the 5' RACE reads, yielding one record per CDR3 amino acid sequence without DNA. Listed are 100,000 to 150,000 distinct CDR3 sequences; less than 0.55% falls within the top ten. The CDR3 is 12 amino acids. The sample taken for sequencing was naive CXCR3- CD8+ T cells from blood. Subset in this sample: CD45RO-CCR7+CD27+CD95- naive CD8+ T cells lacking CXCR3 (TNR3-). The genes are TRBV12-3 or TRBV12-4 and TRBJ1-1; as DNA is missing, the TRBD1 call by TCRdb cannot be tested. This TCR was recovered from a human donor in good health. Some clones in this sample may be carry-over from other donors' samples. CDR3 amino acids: CASSTGDTEAFF.